The 22 T cell receptor beta chains listed next were all sequenced from one sample in a study of T-cell reconstitution after alpha-beta-depleted transplantation in children. As it was prepared, the TCRbeta library received unique molecular identifiers. TCRdb independently ran MiXCR on the PCR reads; one entry per CDR3 protein. The sample shows around 360,000 distinct CDR3 sequences, 10% of them seen only once. The sequenced sample was PBMCs from the stem cell graft donor, obtained from the stem cell graft. These receptors all stem from a human donor who donated a stem cell graft to a child with acute lymphoblastic leukemia.

This clonotype has a count of ten or more. The V gene is TRBV29-1, the J gene TRBJ2-1; D gene uncertain. V lost 4 bases to trimming and J lost 1 base, with 5 bases between them. In germline, CDR1 is SQVTM, CDR2 ANQGSEA. The CDR3 covers 12 residues. CDR3 protein: CSVGGSYNEQFF. CDR3 in DNA: TGCAGCGTTGGTGGTTCCTACAATGAGCAGTTCTTC.

The rearrangement links TRBV7-9 to TRBJ2-2; TRBD1 matches 8 bases. The CDR3 runs 16 residues. The ends lost 5 bases at V and 10 bases at J; junction bases unmatched: 15. CDR1 and CDR2 (germline): SEHNR, FQNEAQ (reference sequence). CDR3 DNA: TGTGCCAGCAGCCCTCTTTCCTATGGACAGGGTATGGAGCTGTTTTTT. Residues: CASSPLSYGQGMELFF.

This clonotype was seen a handful of times. V and J are TRBV9 and TRBJ2-1; TRBD2 matches 9 bases. Germline V CDR1 and CDR2: SGDLS, YYNGEE. With V trimmed by 3 bases and J by 6 bases, 4 bases remained unmatched. The CDR3 is 14 residues long. The CDR3 sequence: CASSAIAGANEQFF. Here the CDR3 DNA reads TGTGCCAGCAGCGCCATAGCGGGAGCCAATGAGCAGTTCTTC.

This chain uses TRBV6-1 with TRBJ2-2; D gene unclear. This CDR3 contains 13 residues. CDR1 and CDR2 (germline): MNHNS, SASEGT. V was clipped by 5 bases and J by 4 bases, with 8 bases between them. CDR3 in amino acids: CASSRRSTGELFF. Here the CDR3 DNA reads TGTGCCAGCAGTCGCCGGAGCACCGGGGAGCTGTTTTTT.

This clonotype was recorded at least ten times. The chain employs TRBV5-1 and TRBJ2-3, with 11 bases that match TRBD2. Trimming cost V 4 bases and J 5 bases; bases outside gene matches: 9. This CDR3 is built from 16 residues. Per germline, CDR1 SGHRS and CDR2 YFSETQ. The CDR3 region is CASSRVAGGSEDTQYF. In DNA form, the CDR3 reads TGCGCCAGCAGCCGGGTAGCGGGAGGGAGCGAAGATACGCAGTATTTT.

The rearrangement uses TRBV15 and TRBJ1-2; a weak D match, TRBD1 (5 bases). The CDR3 is 14 residues long. Germline CDR1 LNHNV, CDR2 YYDKDF (reference sequence). Trimming left V 1 base short and J 7 bases short, with 13 bases between. CDR3 protein: CATSRGQGLGGYTF. The CDR3 nucleotides are TGTGCCACCAGCAGAGGGCAGGGACTTGGTGGCTACACCTTC.

This clonotype was seen ten or more times. The J gene is TRBJ1-1, the V gene TRBV6-2 or TRBV6-3, with D tentatively TRBD1 (6 bases). The CDR3 is 16 amino acids. CDR1 and CDR2 from the germline V gene are MNHEY and SVGEGT. Trimming took 4 bases from V and 1 from J, leaving 16 bases between them. The CDR3 coding sequence is TGTGCCAGCAGTTCCACTTTGACAGGAGAGAACACTGAAGCTTTCTTT. Protein sequence: CASSSTLTGENTEAFF.

The chain couples TRBV9 to TRBJ1-1, with 7 bases aligning to TRBD1. The CDR3 extends over 15 amino acids. Germline V lookup: CDR1 SGDLS, CDR2 YYNGEE. Trimming took 4 bases from V and 3 from J; bases not matched to a gene: 9. The DNA for the CDR3 is TGTGCCAGCAGCCCCCCTTCAGGGGGATACACTGAAGCTTTCTTT. Amino acids: CASSPPSGGYTEAFF.

This clonotype was detected a few times. The genes are TRBV20-1 and TRBJ2-7, with D possibly TRBD1 on 6 matching bases. The V end lost 6 bases, the J end lost 1 base, and 13 bases lay between the germline ends. The CDR3 loop spans 13 amino acids. Per the germline V gene, CDR1 is DFQATT and CDR2 is SNEGSKA (reference sequence). In DNA form, the CDR3 reads TGCAGTGCAATGGGACAAGGGTCCTACGAGCAGTACTTC. Translation gives CSAMGQGSYEQYF.

There are many counts of this clonotype. At one end the junction does not follow the germline gene, possibly because of a read error. The chain links TRBV6-2 or TRBV6-3 to TRBJ1-1, with 8 bases lining up with TRBD1. The CDR3 is 11 amino acids. Germline V gene lookup returns CDR1 MNHEY and CDR2 SVGEGT. The CDR3 DNA follows: TGTGCCAGCAGTGATGGGACAGGACAATATTTT. Amino acids: CASSDGTGQYF.

In its sample, this clonotype was seen a few times. The CDR3 nucleotides read TGTGCCACCAGTGATCCTCGGCAGGGCGGCGGCTACACCTTC. It translates to CATSDPRQGGGYTF. The J gene is TRBJ1-2, the V gene TRBV24-1; TRBD1 might be the D (5 bases). CDR3 length: 14 residues. Trimming took off 3 bases at V and 8 bases at J, with 15 bases between the two ends. Germline CDR1 and CDR2: KGHDR and SFDVKD.

This clonotype came up a few times. The chain is built from TRBV12-3 or TRBV12-4 and TRBJ2-1, with D perhaps TRBD1 (6 bases). The CDR3 sequence is 14 residues long. V lost 5 bases and J lost 5, with 13 bases in between. In DNA, the CDR3 is TGTGCCAGCAGTCTCCCGGGACAAGACAATGAGCAGTTCTTC. Encoded protein: CASSLPGQDNEQFF.

This clonotype was picked up a small number of times. The chain recombines TRBV4-1 with TRBJ1-1; 9 nucleotides align to TRBD1. Germline V lookup: CDR1 MGHRA, CDR2 YSYEKL. The CDR3 runs 14 residues. V gave up 6 bases and J gave up 1 base; unmatched junction bases: 3. CDR3 protein: CASRPGQGNTEAFF. Here the CDR3 DNA reads TGCGCCAGCAGGCCGGGACAGGGGAACACTGAAGCTTTCTTT.

The genes are TRBV20-1 and TRBJ2-7, with 8 bases identical to TRBD2. V was clipped by 6 bases and J by 4 bases; unmatched bases: 8. CDR1 and CDR2 from the germline V gene are DFQATT and SNEGSKA (reference sequence). This CDR3 is 13 amino acids long. Here the CDR3 reads CSAPGTSSYEQYF. The CDR3 DNA reads as TGCAGTGCGCCCGGGACTAGTAGTTACGAGCAGTACTTC.

This clonotype was seen more than once but under ten times. This rearrangement joins TRBV5-1 to TRBJ2-1; D gene uncertain. The CDR3 length is 13 residues. V lost 4 bases to trimming and J lost 6 bases, with 11 bases between them. CDR1 and CDR2 (germline): SGHRS, YFSETQ. The CDR3 is CASSPDQPNEQFF. In nucleotides, the CDR3 is TGCGCCAGCAGCCCGGACCAACCCAATGAGCAGTTCTTC.

This clonotype occurred many times. CDR3 sequence: CASSFASGYEQYF. For the CDR3, the DNA is TGTGCCAGCAGTTTCGCTAGCGGTTACGAGCAGTACTTC. This sequence joins TRBV12-3 or TRBV12-4 and TRBJ2-7; 7 bases match TRBD2. V was clipped by 3 bases and J by 4 bases; unmatched bases: 3. The CDR3 is 13 residues long.

This clonotype was found a few times. The V and J genes are TRBV18 and TRBJ1-6, with D perhaps matching TRBD1 (5 bases). Germline V gives CDR1 KGHSH, CDR2 LQKENI. V lost 3 bases to trimming and J lost 8 bases, with 14 bases between them. The CDR3 runs 15 residues. CDR3 loop: CASSPGTGSHSPLHF. For the CDR3, the DNA is TGTGCCAGCTCACCCGGGACCGGGAGCCATTCACCCCTCCACTTT.

This sequence joins TRBV6-5 and TRBJ1-3; D call uncertain. Trimming removed 2 bases at V and 0 bases at J, with 5 bases between. CDR1 and CDR2 from the germline V gene are MNHEY and SVGAGI. The CDR3 covers 14 residues. This chain's CDR3 is CASSYKRSGNTIYF. Written as DNA, the CDR3 is TGTGCCAGCAGTTACAAACGCTCTGGAAACACCATATATTTT.

This clonotype was seen many times. V usage is TRBV4-3 and J usage is TRBJ2-1; D uncertain. CDR1 is LGHNA and CDR2 is YSLEER in the germline V gene. Trimming took 3 bases from V and 0 from J, leaving 6 bases between them. The CDR3 runs to 14 residues. The CDR3 DNA follows: TGCGCCAGCAGCCAGTCGACCTCCTACAATGAGCAGTTCTTC. Translated, it gives CASSQSTSYNEQFF.

The genes are TRBV7-2 and TRBJ2-3; D not resolved. The CDR3 sequence is 14 residues long. CDR1 and CDR2 from the germline V gene are SGHTA and FQGNSA. V lost 0 bases, J lost 2 bases, and 6 bases lay in between. The CDR3 region has the DNA TGTGCCAGCAGCTTAGCGAGACACACAGATACGCAGTATTTT. Its protein product is CASSLARHTDTQYF. The whole variable domain, filled in from reference TRBV7-2 and TRBJ2-3, reads GAGVSQSPSNKVTEKGKDVELRCDPISGHTALYWYRQSLGQGLEFLIYFQGNSAPDKSGLPSDRFSAERTGGSVSTLTIQRTQQEDSAVYLCASSLARHTDTQYFGPGTRLTVL.

The V and J genes are TRBV7-2 and TRBJ2-1; 8 nucleotides match TRBD2. Germline CDR1 and CDR2: SGHTA and FQGNSA. The CDR3 is made up of 16 amino acids. After removal of 1 base from V and 1 base from J, the junction contained 3 bases not matched to a gene. For the CDR3, the DNA is TGTGCCAGCAGCTTAGAACCGGGAGGGTCCTACAATGAGCAGTTCTTC. It yields the protein CASSLEPGGSYNEQFF.

This clonotype was seen only a few times. The rearrangement joins TRBV6-1 to TRBJ1-2; D might be TRBD1 (6 bases). V was clipped by 6 bases and J by 4 bases, with 18 bases between them. CDR1 and CDR2 from the germline V gene are MNHNS and SASEGT. CDR3 length: 15 amino acids. The CDR3 bases are TGTGCCAGCAGATGGCAGGGGACGGTTGGCTATGGCTACACCTTC. This sequence encodes CASRWQGTVGYGYTF.